These 4 T cell receptor beta chains share one sample of origin, sequenced in a study of neoadjuvant nivolumab and ipilimumab in lung cancer. Sequencing was performed with immunoSEQ multiplex PCR; in TCRdb, only in-frame clones are kept and a portion is missing. The sample yields tens of thousands of clones, roughly 89% seen once. Sequences were derived from blood, sampled before neoadjuvant nivolumab, alone or with ipilimumab. The receptors come from an adult with non-small cell lung cancer. Some clones in this sample may be carry-over from other donors' samples.

The genes are TRBV11-2 and TRBJ2-7; D is ambiguous. Germline CDR1 reads SGHAT; CDR2 reads FQNNGV. The V and J ends lost 0 bases and 3 bases respectively, with 9 bases between them. The CDR3 has 14 residues. The CDR3 protein is CASSLEGGYYEQYF. CDR3 in DNA: TGTGCCAGCAGCTTAGAAGGCGGTTACTACGAGCAGTACTTC.

The chain has TRBV5-5 and TRBJ1-1, with D perhaps TRBD1 (5 bases). V shed 1 base and J shed 2 bases, with 9 bases lying between them. The length of the CDR3 is 14 residues. Looked up from germline, CDR1 is SGHKS and CDR2 is YYEKEE (reference sequence). CDR3 in DNA: TGTGCCAGCAGCTTGACAGGTTTCAACACTGAAGCTTTCTTT. As protein: CASSLTGFNTEAFF.

The DNA of the CDR3 is TGTGCCAGTAGTCCCCGAGCGGGAGTGGTGGGAGAGACCCAGTACTTC. Amino acid sequence: CASSPRAGVVGETQYF. This chain links TRBV19 with TRBJ2-5; the match to TRBD2 covers 8 bases. Germline values: CDR1 LNHDA, CDR2 SQIVND (reference sequence). This CDR3 region has 16 residues. V trimming: 5 bases; J trimming: 4 bases; junction bases outside the gene matches: 12.

The count of this clone is one. The chain recombines TRBV7-9 with TRBJ1-1, with D maybe TRBD1 (5 bases). The V gene lost 1 base and the J gene lost 5 bases, with 14 bases spanning the gap. The CDR3 sequence is 15 residues long. Per germline, CDR1 SEHNR and CDR2 FQNEAQ (reference sequence). Written as DNA, the CDR3 is TGTGCCAGCAGCTTAGGCTCCGGGACGGGGACTGAAGCTTTCTTT. Protein: CASSLGSGTGTEAFF.